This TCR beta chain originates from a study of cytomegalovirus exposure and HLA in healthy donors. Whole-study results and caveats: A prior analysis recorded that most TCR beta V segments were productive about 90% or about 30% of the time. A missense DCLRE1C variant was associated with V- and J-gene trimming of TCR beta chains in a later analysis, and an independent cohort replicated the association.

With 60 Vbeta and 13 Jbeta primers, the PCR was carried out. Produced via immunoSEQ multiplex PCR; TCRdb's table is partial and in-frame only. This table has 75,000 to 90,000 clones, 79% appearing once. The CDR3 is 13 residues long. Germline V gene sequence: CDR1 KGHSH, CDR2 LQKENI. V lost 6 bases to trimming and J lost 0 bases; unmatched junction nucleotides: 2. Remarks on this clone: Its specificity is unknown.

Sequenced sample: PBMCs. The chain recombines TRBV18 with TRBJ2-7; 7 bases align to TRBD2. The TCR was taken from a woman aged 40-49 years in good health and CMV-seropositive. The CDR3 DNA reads TGTGCCAGCTCGGGAGGGCGCTCCTACGAGCAGTACTTC. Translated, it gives CASSGGRSYEQYF.